Each of the 2 T cell receptor beta chains below was sequenced from the same sample in a study of early T cells in non-severe SARS-CoV-2 infection. TCRdb fed the 5' RACE reads into MiXCR, producing one record per CDR3 protein. This table holds about 100,000 distinct CDR3 sequences, around 10% found once. The sequencing sample was made of whole blood. These receptors all stem from an adult who was a healthcare worker with PCR-confirmed SARS-CoV-2 infection or an uninfected control (not recorded which).

This clonotype was seen repeatedly, ten times or more. This sequence joins TRBV6-5 and TRBJ2-7; 7 nucleotides agree with TRBD2. The CDR3 consists of 15 residues. The V segment lost 0 bases and the J segment 2 bases; nucleotides outside the gene matches: 4. The germline gives CDR1 MNHEY, CDR2 SVGAGI. The CDR3 region has the DNA TGTGCCAGCAGTTACTCCGGGGAGGGCACCTACGAGCAGTACTTC. This sequence encodes CASSYSGEGTYEQYF.

The chain has TRBV2 and TRBJ1-5; D gene unclear. V gave up 4 bases and J gave up 6 bases, with 10 bases separating them. The V gene's germline CDR1 is SNHLY and CDR2 FYNNEI. The CDR3 is 13 residues long. The DNA for the CDR3 is TGTGCCAGCAGTGGTGGGTTAACTCAGCCCCAGCATTTT. Its protein product is CASSGGLTQPQHF.